A selection of T cell receptor beta chains follows, all from one sample in a study of CD4 T cells in relation to SARS-CoV-2 and coronaviruses. The table came from immunoSEQ multiplex PCR; TCRdb's copy has only in-frame clones and leaves some out. The sample has 65,000 or so clones, about 90% seen once. The sequencing input was memory CD4+ T cells from PBMCs. These receptor sequences come from a human donor in good health. Both conserved end residues are part of each CDR3.

V gene	J gene	CDR3 protein
TRBV11-2	TRBJ2-3	CASSLTQGDTQYF
TRBV30	TRBJ2-1	CAWSVTLVPYNEQFF
TRBV5-1	TRBJ2-1	CASSTYPGGTGSNEQFF
TRBV3-1/TRBV3-2	TRBJ1-1	CASSPDRDNTEAFF
TRBV19	TRBJ1-5	CASSILTGGRGNQPQHF
TRBV3-1/TRBV3-2	TRBJ1-2	CASSQEDRGGYTF
TRBV5-1	TRBJ2-3	CASSLESGTDTQYF
TRBV28	TRBJ2-3	CASSLGGGARDTQYF
TRBV28	TRBJ1-5	CASSRVDQPQHF
TRBV6-5	TRBJ2-7	CASSYSGSYYEQYF
TRBV7-7	TRBJ2-2	CASSPDRGDTGELFF
TRBV2	TRBJ2-5	CASSEAKVRETQYF
TRBV5-1	TRBJ2-3	CASSLASGGPNTQYF
TRBV5-1	TRBJ2-3	CASTDRGRITDTQYF
TRBV3-1/TRBV3-2	TRBJ2-1	CASSPSRDRGWFF
TRBV6-5	TRBJ2-7	CASGYSLAGTYEQYF
TRBV5-1	TRBJ2-7	CASSLGSGLSYEQYF
TRBV5-1	TRBJ2-7	CASSLGPTSSYEQYF
TRBV5-1	TRBJ2-3	CASSLARGLVTDTQYF
TRBV3-1/TRBV3-2	TRBJ1-2	CASSQGTVTYYGYTF
TRBV25-1	TRBJ1-4	CASSLRTGPNEKLFF
TRBV6-5	TRBJ1-2	CASSQTGTNYGYTF
TRBV19	TRBJ2-5	CASSRSETQYF
TRBV7-3	TRBJ2-1	CASSPDISYNEQFF
TRBV30	TRBJ1-2	CAWSAGTGGYTF
TRBV15	TRBJ1-3	CATSRTKSSGNTIYF
TRBV6-5	TRBJ2-1	CASRGMGARYNEQFF
TRBV5-1	TRBJ1-2	CASQATGEGYTF
TRBV9	TRBJ1-2	CASSVGGGSNYGYTF
TRBV3-1/TRBV3-2	TRBJ2-6	CASSPPGSGANVLTF
TRBV18	TRBJ1-2	CASSRGAGGDGYTF
TRBV7-3	TRBJ2-2	CASSMGGSPGELFF
TRBV3-1/TRBV3-2	TRBJ2-5	CASSPQETQYF
TRBV21-1	TRBJ2-1	CASSNRCPGRGNEQFF
TRBV18	TRBJ2-1	CASSPPMVGSYNEQFF
TRBV6-4	TRBJ1-5	CASSVLLGQPQHF
TRBV3-1/TRBV3-2	TRBJ1-2	CASSGTGTYGYTF
TRBV4-1	TRBJ1-2	CASSGTHALYGYTF
TRBV11-2	TRBJ1-1	CASSLTGNTEAFF
TRBV5-4	TRBJ2-1	CASSLGGAIYNEQFF
TRBV10-1	TRBJ1-4	CASSTDPSGNEKLFF
TRBV28	TRBJ2-5	CASSWLAEGQETQYF
TRBV19	TRBJ2-1	CASSRFAGEENEQFF
TRBV6-5	TRBJ1-5	CASSRDRDQPQHF
TRBV9	TRBJ1-1	CASSVEGGRQAFF
TRBV12-3/TRBV12-4	TRBJ2-3	CASRAEGNTQYF
TRBV30	TRBJ2-5	CAWRGQETQYF
TRBV5-4	TRBJ2-5	CASSLAQEAQYF